The 2 T cell receptor beta chains reported below all come from one sample, sequenced in a study of T cells in localized non-small cell lung cancer (dated by TCRdb to 2020 to 2021). The receptor library was made with the immunoSEQ multiplex PCR assay. TCRdb mirrors the immuneACCESS table, restricted to in-frame sequences. Some clones are absent from its copies; in checked studies, under half trace to an unresolved V gene, and the reason for the others is unknown. Across this sample there are about 870 clones, with roughly a fifth seen only once. The ten top clones hold 15% to 25% of the sample. The sequenced sample was normal lung tissue next to the tumor, obtained before any cancer treatment. The source of these receptors is a male donor aged 60 or over with stage II squamous cell lung carcinoma.

With regard to this clone: The read stops 1 residue short of the end of the CDR3; the missing end is completed from the germline J gene. The chain combines TRBV10-3 with TRBJ1-5; TRBD1 is a possible D gene (6 bases). From germline, CDR1 is ENHRY and CDR2 SYGVKD. The CDR3 is 15 amino acids. V gave up 2 bases and J gave up 1 base, with 9 bases separating them. CDR3 amino acids: CAISEDRLSNQPQHF. CDR3 bases read: TGTGCCATCAGTGAGGACAGGTTGAGCAATCAGCCCCAGCAT.

The rearrangement joins TRBV11-3 to TRBJ2-1, with TRBD2 matching 8 bases. CDR1 and CDR2 (germline): SGHNT, YENEEA. There are 16 residues in the CDR3. V dropped 5 bases and J dropped 8; count of bases not matched to a gene: 14. The CDR3 here is CASSLRPGTSFHEQFF. DNA of the CDR3: TGTGCCAGCAGCCTACGCCCCGGGACTAGTTTTCATGAGCAGTTCTTC.